These 31 T cell receptor beta chains originate from one sample sequenced in a study of T cells in localized non-small cell lung cancer. Produced via immunoSEQ multiplex PCR; TCRdb's table is partial and in-frame only. Among about 2,300 clones listed, around 21% were seen once. The sequencing here drew on lung tumor tissue, taken before any cancer treatment. Every receptor here comes from a male donor aged 60 or older with stage II lung adenocarcinoma.

By sample fraction, this clone is medium-sized. The chain links TRBV11-3 to TRBJ2-3, with TRBD2 matching 16 bases. With 5 bases clipped from V and 2 bases from J, the junction kept 4 bases outside the gene matches. The CDR3 loop spans 17 amino acids. Germline assignment: CDR1 SGHNT and CDR2 YENEEA. The CDR3 bases are TGTGCCAGCAGCCAGGGACTAGCGGGGGGGGTCACAGATACGCAGTATTTT. Its translation: CASSQGLAGGVTDTQYF.

V is TRBV19 and J is TRBJ1-3; D is unclear. The germline V gene encodes CDR1 LNHDA and CDR2 SQIVND (reference sequence). CDR3 length: 14 amino acids. Trimming took 1 base from V and 0 from J, leaving 4 bases between them. CDR3: CASSIVHSGNTIYF. In DNA, the CDR3 is TGTGCCAGTAGTATAGTCCACTCTGGAAACACCATATATTTT.

V and J are TRBV12-5 and TRBJ2-7; possible D gene TRBD2, 6 bases. The CDR3 has 15 amino acids. Trimming left V 1 base short and J 3 bases short, with 13 bases between. Germline lookup yields CDR1 LGHNT and CDR2 FRNRAP. The CDR3 bases are TGTGCTAGTGGTTTGGGCGACGGGGGATTCTACGAGCAGTACTTC. Translated: CASGLGDGGFYEQYF.

The V gene is TRBV6-8, the J gene TRBJ2-2; 8 bases align to TRBD1. The CDR3 runs 13 residues. Germline V gives CDR1 MNHGY, CDR2 SAAAGT. J lost 5 bases, V lost 11 bases, and 7 bases had no gene match. CDR3 region: CAHRGEWTGELFF. The CDR3, as DNA: TGTGCCCACAGGGGGGAATGGACCGGGGAGCTGTTTTTT.

The chain is built from TRBV11-3 and TRBJ2-7; D might be TRBD1 (7 bases). The ends were cut back, 1 base at V and 3 bases at J, with 10 bases in the middle. CDR1 and CDR2 (germline): SGHNT, YENEEA. This CDR3 spans 14 amino acids. CDR3 in DNA: TGTGCCAGCAGCTTAGGCGGGGACAGCTACGAGCAGTACTTC. It translates to CASSLGGDSYEQYF. The whole variable domain, filled in from reference TRBV11-3 and TRBJ2-7, reads EAGVVQSPRYKIIEKKQPVAFWCNPISGHNTLYWYLQNLGQGPELLIRYENEEAVDDSQLPKDRFSAERLKGVDSTLKIQPAELGDSAVYLCASSLGGDSYEQYFGPGTRLTVT.

In this sample, this clone turned up a few times. This sequence joins TRBV29-1 and TRBJ2-3; 11 nucleotides match TRBD2. Trimming took 8 bases from V and 3 from J; bases not matched to a gene: 7. The germline V gene has CDR1 SQVTM and CDR2 ANQGSEA. This CDR3 has 14 residues. The CDR3 here is CSLAGGELTDTQYF. CDR3 in DNA: TGCAGCCTAGCGGGGGGAGAGTTGACAGATACGCAGTATTTT.

This clone turned up a few times. The chain has TRBV4-1 and TRBJ1-1; a weak D match, TRBD1 (5 bases). CDR3 size: 17 residues. Germline CDR1 MGHRA, CDR2 YSYEKL. V was pared by 0 bases and J by 0 bases, with 14 bases between. CDR3 DNA sequence: TGCGCCAGCAGCCAAGATCAGATGGGACTCCTGAACACTGAAGCTTTCTTT. Protein product: CASSQDQMGLLNTEAFF.

Relative to its sample, this clone is large. The chain carries TRBV11-3 and TRBJ1-2; D is unclear. This CDR3 contains 16 residues. Germline loops: CDR1 SGHNT, CDR2 YENEEA. Trimming removed 4 bases at V and 3 bases at J, with 18 bases between. This CDR3 is CASSSGEAQEDYGYTF. The CDR3 nucleotides are TGTGCCAGCAGCTCCGGGGAGGCGCAGGAAGACTATGGCTACACCTTC.

This clone is medium-sized (0.01 to 0.1%) in the sample. The chain joins TRBV11-3 to TRBJ2-1, with TRBD2 as a possible D gene (7 bases). The CDR3 consists of 14 residues. Germline V gene lookup returns CDR1 SGHNT and CDR2 YENEEA. Trimming took off 4 bases at V and 5 bases at J, with 12 bases between the two ends. Here the CDR3 reads CASSWGGSNNEQFF. Here the CDR3 DNA reads TGTGCCAGCAGCTGGGGGGGCAGCAACAATGAGCAGTTCTTC.

The chain uses TRBV29-1 and TRBJ2-3; D might be TRBD2 (5 bases). V was pared by 6 bases and J by 2 bases, with 9 bases between. This CDR3 comprises 12 residues. Looked up from germline, CDR1 is SQVTM and CDR2 is ANQGSEA. CDR3 region: CSVGENTDTQYF. The CDR3 bases are TGCAGCGTGGGAGAGAACACAGATACGCAGTATTTT.

V gene TRBV30 combines with J gene TRBJ1-3, with D possibly TRBD1 on 5 matching bases. This CDR3 comprises 14 residues. Germline lookup yields CDR1 GTSNPN and CDR2 SVGIG (reference sequence). The germline V and J ends were trimmed by 4 bases and 0 bases, with 10 bases remaining between them. CDR3: CAWKGNTSGNTIYF. The CDR3 bases are TGTGCCTGGAAGGGGAATACCTCTGGAAACACCATATATTTT. Using reference TRBV30 and TRBJ1-3 for the parts outside the CDR3, the full variable domain is SQTIHQWPATLVQPVGSPLSLECTVEGTSNPNLYWYRQAAGRGLQLLFYSVGIGQISSEVPQNLSASRPQDRQFILSSKKLLLSDSGFYLCAWKGNTSGNTIYFGEGSWLTVV.

Relative to its sample, this clone is medium-sized. The chain combines TRBV11-3 with TRBJ1-6, with D maybe TRBD1 (5 bases). This CDR3 comprises 17 residues. Germline V gives CDR1 SGHNT, CDR2 YENEEA. V was pared by 3 bases and J by 0 bases, with 12 bases between. CDR3 region: CASSLFREGSYNSPLHF. The CDR3 DNA is TGTGCCAGCAGCTTGTTCAGGGAAGGCTCCTATAATTCACCCCTCCACTTT.

The table lists this clone with a few counts. The V call is TRBV6-8, the J call TRBJ1-1; D call uncertain. The germline gives CDR1 MNHGY, CDR2 SAAAGT. The CDR3 extends over 14 amino acids. The V end lost 5 bases, the J end lost 0 bases, and 10 bases lay between the germline ends. The CDR3 region has the DNA TGTGCCAGCAGTGAGTCGATTTTGAACACTGAAGCTTTCTTT. Translating gives CASSESILNTEAFF.

V is TRBV5-1 and J is TRBJ1-1; D is uncertain. Germline values: CDR1 SGHRS, CDR2 YFSETQ. Trimming left V 1 base short and J 3 bases short, with 10 bases between. CDR3 size: 14 residues. The DNA of the CDR3 is TGCGCCAGCAGCTTGAAACCTTACGACACTGAAGCTTTCTTT. This sequence encodes CASSLKPYDTEAFF.

CDR3 loop: CASSAQQGLGNTIYF. The CDR3 region has the DNA TGTGCCAGTTCTGCCCAGCAGGGTCTAGGAAACACCATATATTTT. The chain is built from TRBV12-5 and TRBJ1-3; D is possibly TRBD1 (5 bases). The CDR3 spans 15 residues. The germline CDR1 and CDR2 sequences are LGHNT and FRNRAP.

The V call is TRBV12-2, the J call TRBJ1-2; the table gives TRBD1 as D, unverified against the DNA. TRBV12-2 is deemed a pseudogene. There are 16 residues in the CDR3. This chain's CDR3 is CATQDRGRTFLHGYTF. As DNA, the CDR3 is TGTGCCACCCAAGACAGGGGGCGGACCTTCCTTCATGGCTACACCTTC.

The chain is built from TRBV19 and TRBJ1-5; D perhaps matches TRBD1 (5 bases). Per germline, CDR1 LNHDA and CDR2 SQIVND (reference sequence). The CDR3 consists of 15 residues. Trimming removed 5 bases from V and 5 bases from J, with 16 bases in between. The CDR3 sequence: CASSRAPGTDQPQHF. The CDR3 DNA reads TGTGCCAGTAGTCGGGCTCCCGGGACTGATCAGCCCCAGCATTTT.

CDR3 residues: CSASTGGVEQPQHF. The CDR3 coding sequence is TGCAGCGCCTCAACAGGGGGCGTTGAGCAGCCCCAGCATTTT. V usage is TRBV29-1 and J usage is TRBJ1-5; 9 nucleotides match TRBD1. With 7 bases clipped from V and 7 bases from J, the junction kept 11 bases outside the gene matches. The CDR3 has 14 residues. Per germline, CDR1 SQVTM and CDR2 ANQGSEA.

This rearrangement joins TRBV11-3 to TRBJ2-7; 9 bases fit TRBD2. This CDR3 has 16 residues. Germline V lookup: CDR1 SGHNT, CDR2 YENEEA. V gave up 2 bases and J gave up 2 bases; unmatched junction bases: 7. In nucleotides, the CDR3 is TGTGCCAGCAGCTTATTAGGGCCTAGCGGGGCCTACGAGCAGTACTTC. Residues: CASSLLGPSGAYEQYF.

The gene calls are TRBV6-8 and TRBJ1-2, with D perhaps TRBD1 (6 bases). The CDR3 runs to 15 residues. The V end was cut by 10 bases, the J end by 1 base, with 19 bases between. Germline assignment: CDR1 MNHGY and CDR2 SAAAGT. CDR3 nucleotide sequence: TGTGCCATCAGGCCCGGACAGAACCTTAACTATGGCTACACCTTC. Protein product: CAIRPGQNLNYGYTF.

This clone is deemed medium-sized (0.01 to 0.1%). This chain uses TRBV11-3 with TRBJ1-2; 10 bases match TRBD1. Germline-derived CDR1 and CDR2 are SGHNT and YENEEA. The CDR3 sequence is 15 residues long. The V segment lost 2 bases and the J segment 7 bases; nucleotides outside the gene matches: 7. CDR3 nucleotide sequence: TGTGCCAGCAGCTTACCGGGACAGGGGTCCGGTGGCTACACCTTC. It translates to CASSLPGQGSGGYTF.

This chain connects TRBV12-5 to TRBJ1-5, with D perhaps TRBD1 (5 bases). Germline V gene data show CDR1 as LGHNT and CDR2 as FRNRAP. Trimming removed 7 bases at V and 7 bases at J, with 20 bases between. The CDR3 has 15 amino acids. The CDR3 sequence is CASAPLGQGGQPQHF. In DNA form, the CDR3 reads TGTGCTAGTGCCCCCCTAGGGCAGGGAGGACAGCCCCAGCATTTT.

The genes are TRBV2 and TRBJ1-2; 9 nucleotides agree with TRBD1. J gave up 4 bases and V 8 bases, and 20 bases lay outside the gene matches. CDR3 length equals 18 residues. In germline, CDR1 is SNHLY, CDR2 FYNNEI. CDR3 in amino acids: CASLTFRDRVFVGYGYTF. The DNA of the CDR3 is TGTGCCAGCCTTACCTTCCGGGACAGGGTTTTTGTCGGCTATGGCTACACCTTC.

This clone appeared a few times. The chain employs TRBV6-8 and TRBJ2-2, with D maybe TRBD1 (6 bases). In germline, CDR1 is MNHGY, CDR2 SAAAGT. The CDR3 is 20 residues long. V was cut by 0 bases and J by 8 bases, with 28 bases left in between. CDR3 amino acids: CASSYSSSPGTPSADGELFF. For the CDR3, the DNA is TGTGCCAGCAGTTACTCGTCCTCTCCCGGGACACCGTCCGCTGATGGGGAGCTGTTTTTT.

V and J are TRBV9 and TRBJ2-3, with TRBD2 matching 8 bases. V shed 0 bases, J shed 2 bases, and the junction held 2 bases outside the gene matches. Per the germline V gene, CDR1 is SGDLS and CDR2 is YYNGEE. The CDR3 consists of 15 residues. The CDR3 sequence is CASSVAGGDTDTQYF. Written as DNA, the CDR3 is TGTGCCAGCAGCGTAGCGGGGGGGGACACAGATACGCAGTATTTT.

By sample fraction, this clone is medium-sized. The V and J genes are TRBV11-3 and TRBJ2-3, with D uncertain. Between the trimmed V and J ends, which lost 1 base and 0 bases, there was a span of 8 bases. From germline, CDR1 is SGHNT and CDR2 YENEEA. There are 15 residues in the CDR3. The CDR3 DNA reads as TGTGCCAGCAGCTTAGGTACTACTAGCACAGATACGCAGTATTTT. It yields the protein CASSLGTTSTDTQYF.

The V call is TRBV9, the J call TRBJ2-3; 10 nucleotides line up with TRBD1. V shed 9 bases, J shed 3 bases, and the junction held 4 bases outside the gene matches. The CDR3 spans 13 residues. Germline CDR1 SGDLS, CDR2 YYNGEE. The CDR3 region is CAIPGQGTDTQYF. CDR3 in DNA: TGTGCCATTCCGGGACAGGGGACAGATACGCAGTATTTT.

V and J are TRBV11-3 and TRBJ2-2; D is possibly TRBD1 (6 bases). Trimming stripped 4 bases from V and 7 bases from J, with 19 bases between. The CDR3 covers 16 residues. Per the germline V gene, CDR1 is SGHNT and CDR2 is YENEEA. The CDR3 loop is CASSSLRGISSGELFF. The CDR3 DNA is TGTGCCAGCAGCTCCTTGAGGGGGATCTCTAGCGGGGAGCTGTTTTTT. Complete variable domain (other parts from reference TRBV11-3 and TRBJ2-2): EAGVVQSPRYKIIEKKQPVAFWCNPISGHNTLYWYLQNLGQGPELLIRYENEEAVDDSQLPKDRFSAERLKGVDSTLKIQPAELGDSAVYLCASSSLRGISSGELFFGEGSRLTVL.

This clone was seen a few times. The chain recombines TRBV11-3 with TRBJ1-3; D call uncertain. Trimming took off 7 bases at V and 0 bases at J, with 10 bases between the two ends. This CDR3 has 14 residues. Germline-derived CDR1 and CDR2 are SGHNT and YENEEA. CDR3 sequence reads: CASTQATSGNTIYF. The CDR3 coding sequence is TGTGCCAGCACTCAGGCCACCTCTGGAAACACCATATATTTT.

The chain is built from TRBV11-3 and TRBJ2-3, with TRBD1 matching 9 bases. The CDR3 sequence is 16 residues long. The ends lost 3 bases at V and 1 base at J; junction bases unmatched: 5. Germline V gene lookup returns CDR1 SGHNT and CDR2 YENEEA. The CDR3 loop reads CASSFSGDRGTDTQYF. CDR3 sequence (DNA): TGTGCCAGCAGCTTCTCAGGGGACAGGGGCACAGATACGCAGTATTTT.

This clone turned up a few times. In nucleotides, the CDR3 is TGTGCCTGGAGTGTACGGGGAAGGATGGCTGAAGCTTTCTTT. Amino acid sequence: CAWSVRGRMAEAFF. The chain joins TRBV30 to TRBJ1-1; D ambiguous. Germline CDR1 and CDR2: GTSNPN and SVGIG (reference sequence). There are 14 residues in the CDR3. Trimming shortened V by 0 bases and J by 6 bases, and 14 bases separated the two germline ends. Based on the CDR3 plus reference TRBV30 and TRBJ1-1, the full variable domain is SQTIHQWPATLVQPVGSPLSLECTVEGTSNPNLYWYRQAAGRGLQLLFYSVGIGQISSEVPQNLSASRPQDRQFILSSKKLLLSDSGFYLCAWSVRGRMAEAFFGQGTRLTVV.